This entry is about one TCR beta chain. The data derive from a study of blood T cell repertoires in COVID-19. For the study at large: Sites across the United States, Italy and Spain contributed samples from acute and convalescent COVID-19. T cells, B-cell-depleted T cells, or PBMCs supplied cDNA or gDNA.

Authors' data handling: Scientists estimated how many nucleated cells there were by amplifying reference gene primers. Profiling relied on immunoSEQ multiplex PCR, and the TCRdb table lists in-frame clones only, not all of them. V and J calls and clone size come straight from that table; D and trimming were deduced from the DNA. The sample includes 120,000 to 150,000 clones, 88% of them seen just once. Germline CDR1 and CDR2: MNHNS and SASEGT. This CDR3 is 13 amino acids long. Trimming removed 3 bases from V and 8 bases from J, with 13 bases in between. The specimen was peripheral blood. The chain employs TRBV6-1 and TRBJ1-1; maybe TRBD1 (5 bases). This TCR derives from a woman aged 60-75 years with acute or convalescent COVID-19. In DNA, the CDR3 is TGTGCCAGCAGTGATTTTCCCGGGGGGGAAGCTTTCTTT. As protein: CASSDFPGGEAFF.